These 26 T cell receptor beta chains were sequenced from one sample in a study of PD-L1 blockade in urothelial cancer. Clones were sequenced by immunoSEQ multiplex PCR, and TCRdb holds only the in-frame ones, with some missing. Of about 51,000 clones listed, roughly 86% are singletons. Specimen: PBMCs, collected around atezolizumab (anti-PD-L1) treatment. These receptors were obtained from a man aged 60-69 years with urothelial cancer.

The chain joins TRBV18 to TRBJ2-2; 10 nucleotides agree with TRBD2. V shed 3 bases and J 0 bases; nucleotides not matched to a gene: 1. Germline assignment: CDR1 KGHSH and CDR2 LQKENI. This CDR3 comprises 16 residues. In nucleotides, the CDR3 is TGTGCCAGCTCACCGACTAGCGGGTCGAACACCGGGGAGCTGTTTTTT. Its protein is CASSPTSGSNTGELFF.

The V gene is TRBV2, the J gene TRBJ1-1; TRBD1 agrees at 7 bases. CDR3 length: 14 amino acids. From germline, CDR1 is SNHLY and CDR2 FYNNEI. J lost 2 bases, V lost 7 bases, and 7 bases had no gene match. This CDR3 is CASIWTGGNTEAFF. CDR3 DNA: TGTGCCAGCATTTGGACAGGCGGCAACACTGAAGCTTTCTTT.

This clone was seen just once. The J gene is TRBJ2-7, the V gene TRBV7-9; D is perhaps TRBD2 (7 bases). Deletions cut 5 bases from V and 2 bases from J, with 22 bases between. This CDR3 comprises 17 residues. Germline lookup yields CDR1 SEHNR and CDR2 FQNEAQ (reference sequence). The chain's CDR3 is CASSPRGAGVNAYEQYF. Here the CDR3 DNA reads TGTGCCAGCAGCCCCCGGGGGGCGGGGGTTAATGCCTACGAGCAGTACTTC. Looking up the rest from reference TRBV7-9 and TRBJ2-7 gives the full variable domain: DTGVSQNPRHKITKRGQNVTFRCDPISEHNRLYWYRQTLGQGPEFLTYFQNEAQLEKSRLLSDRFSAERPKGSFSTLEIQRTEQGDSAMYLCASSPRGAGVNAYEQYFGPGTRLTVT.

This clone was detected only once. This rearrangement joins TRBV29-1 to TRBJ2-2, with TRBD1 as a possible D gene (5 bases). This CDR3 is built from 13 residues. Germline CDR1 reads SQVTM; CDR2 reads ANQGSEA. Trimming shortened V by 0 bases and J by 7 bases, and 9 bases separated the two germline ends. The DNA for the CDR3 is TGCAGCGTTGAAGAAGGGGCGGACGGGGAGCTGTTTTTT. This gives the protein CSVEEGADGELFF.

The rearrangement joins TRBV7-2 to TRBJ2-7; tentative D call: TRBD2 (6 bases). Between the trimmed V and J ends, which lost 3 bases and 4 bases, there was a span of 19 bases. Germline V CDR1 and CDR2: SGHTA, FQGNSA. The CDR3 runs 16 residues. CDR3 residues: CASSFGYGRGQYEQYF. In DNA form, the CDR3 reads TGTGCCAGCAGCTTCGGGTACGGGAGAGGGCAATACGAGCAGTACTTC.

This clone was seen a single time. The V and J genes are TRBV27 and TRBJ1-2, with a weak D call TRBD1 (6 bases). The CDR3 extends over 16 amino acids. The V and J ends lost 0 bases and 8 bases respectively, with 19 bases between them. Germline loops: CDR1 MNHEY, CDR2 SMNVEV (reference sequence). For the CDR3, the DNA is TGTGCCAGCAGTTTATCGGCCTTGGGGCAGGGGTTAGGCTACACCTTC. Protein sequence: CASSLSALGQGLGYTF.

The gene calls are TRBV7-3 and TRBJ2-4, with 7 bases matching TRBD1. Germline loops: CDR1 SGHTA, CDR2 FQGTGA. V gave up 0 bases and J gave up 3 bases; unmatched junction bases: 11. There are 18 residues in the CDR3. The CDR3 loop is CASSLTGPTGSVKNIQYF. CDR3 coding DNA: TGTGCCAGCAGCTTAACAGGGCCGACAGGGTCAGTCAAAAACATTCAGTACTTC.

The gene calls are TRBV29-1 and TRBJ1-2; D is ambiguous. CDR1 SQVTM and CDR2 ANQGSEA come from the germline V gene. The V gene lost 7 bases and the J gene lost 7 bases, with 19 bases spanning the gap. There are 13 residues in the CDR3. CDR3 region: CSAGPEGGVGYTF. The CDR3 DNA is TGCAGCGCTGGCCCTGAGGGAGGAGTTGGCTACACCTTC.

The J gene is TRBJ1-1, the V gene TRBV11-3, with D tentatively TRBD1 (6 bases). The germline gives CDR1 SGHNT, CDR2 YENEEA. The CDR3 totals 15 residues. Trimming stripped 3 bases from V and 1 base from J, with 12 bases between. CDR3 in amino acids: CASSLGGRGNTEAFF. The CDR3 DNA reads as TGTGCCAGCAGCTTGGGGGGGCGCGGGAACACTGAAGCTTTCTTT.

The chain combines TRBV6-6 with TRBJ1-2; D gene ambiguous. The V end lost 7 bases, the J end lost 4 bases, and 13 bases lay between the germline ends. CDR1 is MNHNY, CDR2 SVGAGI, per germline (reference sequence). The CDR3 spans 13 residues. The DNA of the CDR3 is TGTGCCAGCAAAGGCTCGCGGGGCTATGGCTACACCTTC. It encodes CASKGSRGYGYTF.

This rearrangement joins TRBV6-5 to TRBJ1-2, with 9 bases identical to TRBD1. Germline CDR1 reads MNHEY; CDR2 reads SVGAGI. The CDR3 consists of 16 residues. Germline trimming cut 0 bases from V and 7 bases from J; bases unmatched to any gene: 9. CDR3 sequence reads: CASSYSPTGGRSGYTF. The CDR3 DNA reads as TGTGCCAGCAGTTACTCCCCGACAGGGGGTAGAAGTGGCTACACCTTC.

V is TRBV18 and J is TRBJ2-2; D gene ambiguous. Germline V CDR1 and CDR2: KGHSH, LQKENI. V lost 3 bases and J 4 bases, leaving 12 bases between the germline ends. The CDR3 spans 15 residues. The CDR3 DNA follows: TGTGCCAGCTCACCGTCCGGGTCGGGCACCGGGGAGCTGTTTTTT. It codes for CASSPSGSGTGELFF.

J is TRBJ2-5 and V is TRBV5-1; D is unclear. Between the trimmed V and J ends, which lost 3 bases and 2 bases, there was a span of 23 bases. The CDR3 spans 18 residues. Germline CDR1 and CDR2: SGHRS and YFSETQ. In DNA, the CDR3 is TGCGCCAGCAGCTCGGATCCATACGCTGAGACAAGACAAGAGACCCAGTACTTC. Translating it yields CASSSDPYAETRQETQYF. Drawing the rest from reference TRBV5-1 and TRBJ2-5, the complete variable domain is KAGVTQTPRYLIKTRGQQVTLSCSPISGHRSVSWYQQTPGQGLQFLFEYFSETQRNKGNFPGRFSGRQFSNSRSEMNVSTLELGDSALYLCASSSDPYAETRQETQYFGPGTRLLVL.

The chain couples TRBV9 to TRBJ1-5; TRBD1 is a possible D gene (5 bases). This CDR3 spans 14 amino acids. V was pared by 2 bases and J by 5 bases, with 11 bases between. CDR1 and CDR2 (germline): SGDLS, YYNGEE. The CDR3 coding sequence is TGTGCCAGCAGCGTCGGGGGGATTGATCAGCCCCAGCATTTT. It is translated as CASSVGGIDQPQHF.

This clone is a singleton in its sample. V is TRBV5-1 and J is TRBJ2-5, with TRBD2 as a possible D gene (5 bases). The CDR3 totals 12 residues. V was trimmed by 2 bases and J by 5 bases, leaving 7 bases between them. Germline lookup yields CDR1 SGHRS and CDR2 YFSETQ. The CDR3 is CASSLPGETQYF. The CDR3 DNA reads TGCGCCAGCAGCTTACCGGGGGAGACCCAGTACTTC.

The chain is built from TRBV19 and TRBJ1-5; weak D call: TRBD1 (5 bases). Germline CDR1 reads LNHDA; CDR2 reads SQIVND (reference sequence). The CDR3 spans 16 residues. Trimming shortened V by 2 bases and J by 1 base, and 12 bases separated the two germline ends. The CDR3 sequence is CASSIQGSISNQPQHF. The CDR3 DNA follows: TGTGCCAGTAGTATACAGGGAAGCATAAGCAATCAGCCCCAGCATTTT.

The genes are TRBV19 and TRBJ1-6; 7 bases are shared with TRBD1. This CDR3 region has 15 residues. Germline-derived CDR1 and CDR2 are LNHDA and SQIVND (reference sequence). Trimming cost V 2 bases and J 9 bases; bases outside gene matches: 7. The CDR3 nucleotides read TGTGCCAGTAGTATAATTGGACAGGTCGGTTCACCCCTCCACTTT. Translation: CASSIIGQVGSPLHF.

V gene TRBV10-1 combines with J gene TRBJ2-3, with TRBD2 identical over 12 bases. This CDR3 has 18 amino acids. The V and J ends lost 3 bases and 5 bases, in that order; junction bases with no gene match: 12. From germline, CDR1 is WNHNN and CDR2 SYGVQD (reference sequence). The CDR3: CASSEVTTSGSGGDTQYF. The CDR3 DNA reads as TGCGCCAGCAGTGAAGTTACGACTAGCGGGAGTGGGGGAGATACGCAGTATTTT.

The chain links TRBV7-8 to TRBJ2-1, with D perhaps matching TRBD2 (5 bases). Germline lookup yields CDR1 SGHVS and CDR2 FQNEAQ. The CDR3 runs 16 residues. Trimming cost V 1 base and J 2 bases, with 12 bases left between them. CDR3 coding DNA: TGTGCCAGCAGCTTAGAACGGGAATTCGCCTACAATGAGCAGTTCTTC. Amino acids: CASSLEREFAYNEQFF.

The rearrangement uses TRBV6-1 and TRBJ2-7; tentative D call: TRBD1 (5 bases). The germline CDR1 and CDR2 sequences are MNHNS and SASEGT. The CDR3 extends over 17 amino acids. V was trimmed by 3 bases and J by 3 bases, leaving 21 bases between them. CDR3 amino acids: CASSDPGKMGPRYEQYF. The CDR3 DNA reads TGTGCCAGCAGTGACCCAGGGAAAATGGGCCCCCGCTACGAGCAGTACTTC.

The chain has TRBV21-1 and TRBJ2-7; the D call of TRBD1 is as the table states it, not checked on the DNA. TRBV21-1 is termed a pseudogene. The CDR3 is made up of 15 amino acids. The CDR3 region has the DNA TGTGCCAGCCTAGAGAATTCGGGACAGACCTACGAGCAGTACTTC. This gives the protein CASLENSGQTYEQYF.

V and J are TRBV5-6 and TRBJ1-1, with 12 nucleotides matching TRBD1. Germline V gene data show CDR1 as SGHDT and CDR2 as YYEEEE. CDR3 length: 18 residues. Trimming cost V 5 bases and J 1 base; bases outside gene matches: 12. The CDR3 DNA is TGTGCCAGCAGGTTGTTGGGACAGGGGGCCAGGGGGAACACTGAAGCTTTCTTT. It translates to CASRLLGQGARGNTEAFF.

The chain employs TRBV10-2 and TRBJ2-2; TRBD1 matches at 10 bases. This CDR3 comprises 17 residues. V lost 2 bases and J lost 4; bases outside the gene matches: 7. The V gene's germline CDR1 is WSHSY and CDR2 SAAADI. CDR3 bases: TGCGCCAGCAGTGAGAGGGACAGGGGATTCCGCACCGGGGAGCTGTTTTTT. As protein: CASSERDRGFRTGELFF.

The chain has TRBV19 and TRBJ2-2, with D perhaps matching TRBD1 (6 bases). The CDR3 consists of 16 residues. Germline CDR1 and CDR2: LNHDA and SQIVND (reference sequence). The V gene lost 6 bases and the J gene lost 6 bases, with 20 bases spanning the gap. In DNA form, the CDR3 reads TGTGCCAGTAGGTACAGGGTCCAGGATGTAGCCGGGGAGCTGTTTTTT. Amino acids: CASRYRVQDVAGELFF.

J is TRBJ2-2 and V is TRBV30; 9 bases are a match to TRBD2. Unmatched junction bases numbered 4, after V lost 5 bases and J lost 6 bases. CDR3 length: 13 amino acids. Germline CDR1 is GTSNPN and CDR2 is SVGIG (reference sequence). The CDR3: CAWSGLAPGELFF. DNA of the CDR3: TGTGCCTGGTCCGGACTAGCGCCCGGGGAGCTGTTTTTT.

The V and J genes are TRBV30 and TRBJ1-5, with 9 bases fitting TRBD1. J gave up 4 bases and V 2 bases, and 6 bases lay outside the gene matches. From germline, CDR1 is GTSNPN and CDR2 SVGIG (reference sequence). The CDR3 is 15 amino acids. The CDR3: CAWSPDRGGNQPQHF. Here the CDR3 DNA reads TGTGCCTGGAGTCCGGACAGGGGAGGGAATCAGCCCCAGCATTTT.